This is a list of T cell receptor beta chains from one sample in a study of OX40 agonist ivuxolimab in advanced cancers. Some clones are missing from TCRdb's copy, which holds only in-frame ones; the method was immunoSEQ multiplex PCR. The sample contains approximately 19,000 clones, around 83% of which appear only once. The sample consisted of CD4+ or CD8+ T cells sorted from blood, taken in a trial of the OX40 agonist ivuxolimab. The origin of the receptors is an adult with an advanced solid tumor such as melanoma, head and neck, liver or kidney cancer. Both conserved end residues are part of each CDR3. A D gene is named only where the DNA matches it firmly. The size of a clone is reported for some rows only, either as once, few or many, or as a class for expanded clones.

len: 14
j_gene: TRBJ1-1
d_gene: -
abundance: -
v_gene: TRBV10-3
CDR3nt: TGTGCCATCAGTGGCTCAGGGGTGAACACTGAAGCTTTCTTT
CDR3aa: CAISGSGVNTEAFF

len: 15
j_gene: TRBJ2-7
d_gene: TRBD1
abundance: few
v_gene: TRBV7-9
CDR3nt: TGTGCCAGCAGACCCGGACAGGGGGCCTCGGCCGAGCAGTACTTC
CDR3aa: CASRPGQGASAEQYF

len: 13
j_gene: TRBJ2-5
d_gene: -
abundance: -
v_gene: TRBV19
CDR3nt: TGTGCCAGTAGTCCCGATTGGGGGGAGACCCAGTACTTC
CDR3aa: CASSPDWGETQYF

len: 16
j_gene: TRBJ2-1
d_gene: TRBD2
abundance: -
v_gene: TRBV7-9
CDR3nt: TGTGCCAGCAGCTTAGTACGAGGGAGGGCCTGGGGGGAGCAGTTCTTC
CDR3aa: CASSLVRGRAWGEQFF

len: 16
j_gene: TRBJ2-2
d_gene: -
abundance: -
v_gene: TRBV10-3
CDR3nt: TGTGCCATCAGTGTCCACCCTACTAGCAGCGCCGGGGAGCTGTTTTTT
CDR3aa: CAISVHPTSSAGELFF

len: 16
j_gene: TRBJ2-3
d_gene: TRBD2
abundance: -
v_gene: TRBV9
CDR3nt: TGTGCCAGCAGCGTAGATGCGGGAGGAAGCACAGATACGCAGTATTTT
CDR3aa: CASSVDAGGSTDTQYF

len: 12
j_gene: TRBJ1-2
d_gene: -
abundance: few
v_gene: TRBV9
CDR3nt: TGTGCCAGCAGCTCAGGGGCTAATGGCTACACCTTC
CDR3aa: CASSSGANGYTF

len: 15
j_gene: TRBJ1-1
d_gene: -
abundance: few
v_gene: TRBV27
CDR3nt: TGTGCCAGCAGTTTATATCCAGGGCCGGGGACTGAAGCTTTCTTT
CDR3aa: CASSLYPGPGTEAFF

len: 16
j_gene: TRBJ1-2
d_gene: -
abundance: -
v_gene: TRBV19
CDR3nt: TGTGCCAGTAGTATAAGTTTCGACAGGCCGAGCTATGGCTACACCTTC
CDR3aa: CASSISFDRPSYGYTF

len: 16
j_gene: TRBJ1-2
d_gene: -
abundance: -
v_gene: TRBV7-9
CDR3nt: TGTGCCAGCAGCTTAGAGGGGGAAGGGCCCTACGGCGGCTACACCTTC
CDR3aa: CASSLEGEGPYGGYTF

len: 14
j_gene: TRBJ2-1
d_gene: -
abundance: -
v_gene: TRBV11-2
CDR3nt: TGTGCCAGCAGCCACTGGCCTTTTTACAATGAGCAGTTCTTC
CDR3aa: CASSHWPFYNEQFF

len: 13
j_gene: TRBJ2-3
d_gene: -
abundance: -
v_gene: TRBV11-3
CDR3nt: TGTGCCAGCAGCTTAATCCAGGGAGATACGCAGTATTTT
CDR3aa: CASSLIQGDTQYF

len: 14
j_gene: TRBJ1-1
d_gene: -
abundance: -
v_gene: TRBV10-2
CDR3nt: TGCGCCAGCAGTGAGGTAGTTCAAGACACTGAAGCTTTCTTT
CDR3aa: CASSEVVQDTEAFF

len: 15
j_gene: TRBJ1-2
d_gene: -
abundance: -
v_gene: TRBV13
CDR3nt: TGTGCCAGCAGCTCCCGACAGGAGACATTCTATGGCTACACCTTC
CDR3aa: CASSSRQETFYGYTF

len: 13
j_gene: TRBJ1-5
d_gene: -
abundance: -
v_gene: TRBV27
CDR3nt: TGTGCCAGCAGTTTGAAGCAAGGTCAGCCCCAGCATTTT
CDR3aa: CASSLKQGQPQHF

len: 14
j_gene: TRBJ1-6
d_gene: -
abundance: -
v_gene: TRBV7-8
CDR3nt: TGTGCCAGCAGCTACCGGGACACTTATTCACCCCTCCACTTT
CDR3aa: CASSYRDTYSPLHF

len: 15
j_gene: TRBJ2-3
d_gene: -
abundance: -
v_gene: TRBV5-6
CDR3nt: TGTGCCAGCACCTCTTGGAGGGTAGCAGCAGATACGCAGTATTTT
CDR3aa: CASTSWRVAADTQYF

len: 16
j_gene: TRBJ2-1
d_gene: -
abundance: -
v_gene: TRBV4-3
CDR3nt: TGCGCCAGCAGCCAAGATTCCCAGGCCTCCTACAATGAGCAGTTCTTC
CDR3aa: CASSQDSQASYNEQFF

len: 15
j_gene: TRBJ2-1
d_gene: -
abundance: -
v_gene: TRBV27
CDR3nt: TGTGCCAGCAGTCCCGGACGTCCCCCATACAATGAGCAGTTCTTC
CDR3aa: CASSPGRPPYNEQFF

len: 14
j_gene: TRBJ1-2
d_gene: -
abundance: -
v_gene: TRBV6-5
CDR3nt: TGTGCCAGCAGTCCCAACCCGGGGGCCCTGCCCAACACCTTC
CDR3aa: CASSPNPGALPNTF

len: 14
j_gene: TRBJ1-2
d_gene: -
abundance: -
v_gene: TRBV14
CDR3nt: TGTGCCAGCAGCCAGTCTCCTTCTAACTATGGCTACACCTTC
CDR3aa: CASSQSPSNYGYTF

len: 11
j_gene: TRBJ2-5
d_gene: -
abundance: -
v_gene: TRBV19
CDR3nt: TGTGCCAGTACTATGGACGCGGCCCAGTACTTC
CDR3aa: CASTMDAAQYF

len: 16
j_gene: TRBJ1-5
d_gene: TRBD1
abundance: -
v_gene: TRBV15
CDR3nt: TGTGCCACCAGCACCCAATGGACAGGGGGCAATCAGCCCCAGCATTTT
CDR3aa: CATSTQWTGGNQPQHF

len: 11
j_gene: TRBJ1-1
d_gene: -
abundance: few
v_gene: TRBV6-5
CDR3nt: TGTGCCAGCAGTTACGGGGAGGAAGCTTTCTTT
CDR3aa: CASSYGEEAFF

len: 12
j_gene: TRBJ1-1
d_gene: TRBD1
abundance: once
v_gene: TRBV29-1
CDR3nt: TGCAGCGGAGGACAGGAGAACACTGAAGCTTTCTTT
CDR3aa: CSGGQENTEAFF

len: 15
j_gene: TRBJ2-2
d_gene: TRBD1
abundance: few
v_gene: TRBV12-5
CDR3nt: TGTGCTAGTGGTTTGGGAGGGGGCGACACCGGGGAGCTGTTTTTT
CDR3aa: CASGLGGGDTGELFF

len: 14
j_gene: TRBJ2-1
d_gene: -
abundance: once
v_gene: TRBV27
CDR3nt: TGTGCCAGCAGTTTAGGACGACCCTACAATGAGCAGTTCTTC
CDR3aa: CASSLGRPYNEQFF

len: 13
j_gene: TRBJ1-2
d_gene: TRBD1
abundance: -
v_gene: TRBV5-6
CDR3nt: TGTGCCAGCAGTCCGCAGGGGGCAGTTGGCTACACCTTC
CDR3aa: CASSPQGAVGYTF

len: 16
j_gene: TRBJ2-7
d_gene: TRBD1
abundance: -
v_gene: TRBV7-9
CDR3nt: TGTGCCAGCAGCTCCCAGAGCCGGGACAGGGGTCACGAGCAGTACTTC
CDR3aa: CASSSQSRDRGHEQYF

len: 15
j_gene: TRBJ1-5
d_gene: -
abundance: -
v_gene: TRBV10-2
CDR3nt: TGCGCCAGCAGTGAGGTCCGTTATAGCAATCAGCCCCAGCATTTT
CDR3aa: CASSEVRYSNQPQHF

len: 13
j_gene: TRBJ2-3
d_gene: -
abundance: -
v_gene: TRBV6-5
CDR3nt: TGTGCCAGCAGTCCCTTCACCACAGATACGCAGTATTTT
CDR3aa: CASSPFTTDTQYF

len: 19
j_gene: TRBJ1-2
d_gene: TRBD1
abundance: -
v_gene: TRBV7-2
CDR3nt: TGTGCCAGCAGCCCAAATAGGTTTGGCAGGGGGAAGGTGAGCTATGGCTACACCTTC
CDR3aa: CASSPNRFGRGKVSYGYTF

len: 15
j_gene: TRBJ1-1
d_gene: -
abundance: -
v_gene: TRBV6-1
CDR3nt: TGTGCCAGCACCCGAAGGGGGGCAAGCGTCACTGAAGCTTTCTTT
CDR3aa: CASTRRGASVTEAFF

len: 16
j_gene: TRBJ2-1
d_gene: -
abundance: -
v_gene: TRBV9
CDR3nt: TGTGCCAGCAGCCAGTTCGCCGGGACAACAACCGATGAGCAGTTCTTC
CDR3aa: CASSQFAGTTTDEQFF

len: 15
j_gene: TRBJ2-7
d_gene: TRBD2
abundance: -
v_gene: TRBV11-1
CDR3nt: TGTGCCAGCAGCTCTGCCGGGACTAGCGTTTTCGAGCAGTACTTC
CDR3aa: CASSSAGTSVFEQYF

len: 14
j_gene: TRBJ2-7
d_gene: -
abundance: -
v_gene: TRBV4-2
CDR3nt: TGTGCCAGCAGCCCCCATGGGTCCTCCTACGAGCAGTACTTC
CDR3aa: CASSPHGSSYEQYF

len: 13
j_gene: TRBJ1-2
d_gene: TRBD1
abundance: few
v_gene: TRBV27
CDR3nt: TGTGCCAGCAGTTTATCACAGGGGAGAGGCCACACCTTC
CDR3aa: CASSLSQGRGHTF

len: 15
j_gene: TRBJ1-4
d_gene: -
abundance: -
v_gene: TRBV5-5
CDR3nt: TGTGCCAGCAGCAGAACAGGGTTAACTAATGAAAAACTGTTTTTT
CDR3aa: CASSRTGLTNEKLFF

len: 17
j_gene: TRBJ2-3
d_gene: -
abundance: -
v_gene: TRBV7-6
CDR3nt: TGTGCCAGCAGCTTAGCGACTCCTTACGCCGTCACAGATACGCAGTATTTT
CDR3aa: CASSLATPYAVTDTQYF

len: 15
j_gene: TRBJ2-7
d_gene: TRBD1
abundance: -
v_gene: TRBV5-1
CDR3nt: TGCGCCAGCAGCCCGGGGCAGGGGGTCTTCCACGAGCAGTACTTC
CDR3aa: CASSPGQGVFHEQYF

len: 16
j_gene: TRBJ2-1
d_gene: TRBD2
abundance: -
v_gene: TRBV13
CDR3nt: TGTGCCAGCAGCTTAGGCCTAGCGGGAGGGTACAATGAGCAGTTCTTC
CDR3aa: CASSLGLAGGYNEQFF

len: 15
j_gene: TRBJ2-6
d_gene: -
abundance: -
v_gene: TRBV19
CDR3nt: TGTGCCAGTAGTATTTGGATCTCTGGGGCCAACGTCCTGACTTTC
CDR3aa: CASSIWISGANVLTF